The subject of this entry is one TCR beta chain. The data are from a study of cytomegalovirus exposure and HLA in healthy donors. Only in-frame clones appear in the TCRdb table, and some are missing; sequencing was by immunoSEQ multiplex PCR. The sample shows about 300,000 clones, around 89% of them seen only once. Germline V gene lookup returns CDR1 MNHEY and CDR2 SVGAGI. This CDR3 contains 15 residues. Trimming took 5 bases from V and 4 from J, leaving 17 bases between them. The genes are TRBV6-5 and TRBJ1-2; D not resolved. This receptor was identified in a woman aged 18 to 35 in good health and CMV-seronegative. The material sequenced was PBMCs. This CDR3 reads CASSTSPESVYGYTF. CDR3 DNA sequence: TGTGCCAGCAGTACCTCACCCGAATCGGTCTATGGCTACACCTTC.